This T cell receptor (beta chain) was obtained from a study of T cells in localized non-small cell lung cancer. Only in-frame clones appear in the TCRdb table, and some are missing; sequencing was by immunoSEQ multiplex PCR. The sample holds fewer than 20,000 clones, around 90% seen once. This CDR3 spans 14 amino acids. CDR1 and CDR2 from the germline V gene are MNHNS and SASEGT. Trimming stripped 2 bases from V and 7 bases from J, with 11 bases between. The sequence was collected from a woman aged 40 to 75 with stage I lung adenocarcinoma. This rearrangement joins TRBV6-1 to TRBJ1-4; D is undetermined. This material consisted of peripheral blood, taken before any cancer treatment. CDR3 DNA sequence: TGTGCCAGCAGTGAATTGATTCTTGGTGAAAAACTGTTTTTT. It codes for CASSELILGEKLFF.